This TCR beta chain was obtained from a study of shared clonotypes between healthy human individuals. Study-level points and caveats: The authors sampled blood alone, and tissue repertoires likely differ. Naive subsets typically showed greater estimated richness than memory subsets.

The CDR3 totals 12 residues. The germline V and J ends were trimmed by 2 bases and 8 bases, with 9 bases remaining between them. The V gene's germline CDR1 is MDHEN and CDR2 SYDVKM. This clone was observed a single time. Its antigen is undetermined. Over several immunoSEQ plates, each subset's genomic DNA was distributed in even portions. Clones were read by immunoSEQ multiplex PCR, and TCRdb kept only the in-frame ones, dropping some. The sample lists about 1 million clones, approximately 80% occurring once. All of the donors resided in Nashville, Tennessee, and each was a Caucasian adult. The sample comprised memory CD4+ T cells from PBMCs. Documented subset: CD45RA-negative fraction. The chain has TRBV28 and TRBJ1-2; possible D gene TRBD1, 5 bases. The receptor was derived from a man between 18 and 35 years old in good health. Some clones in this sample may be carry-over from other donors' samples. CDR3 residues: CASSLKGQGYTF. CDR3 nucleotide sequence: TGTGCCAGCAGTTTAAAGGGGCAAGGCTACACCTTC.